Listed below are T cell receptor beta chains from one sample, sequenced in a study of blood T cells in healthy people across ages. One entry per CDR3 protein, called by TCRdb with MiXCR from the 5' RACE reads. This sample has over 1,500,000 distinct CDR3 sequences; around half occur once, and the top ten carry around 2.1%. The specimen was blood. These receptor sequences come from a middle-aged woman in good health. Both conserved end residues are part of each CDR3. The order of the fields is J gene, V gene, clone size, D gene, CDR3 protein, CDR3 DNA. D genes are given only for firm matches. Not all rows give a size; the values are once, few, many and, for expanded clones, a class.

J gene: TRBJ2-2
V gene: TRBV28
clone size: -
D gene: -
CDR3 protein: CASNLAGELFF
CDR3 DNA: TGTGCCAGCAACCTCGCCGGGGAGCTGTTTTTT

J gene: TRBJ1-5
V gene: TRBV4-3
clone size: -
D gene: -
CDR3 protein: CASSQDGDSNQPQHF
CDR3 DNA: TGCGCCAGCAGCCAAGATGGGGATAGCAATCAGCCCCAGCATTTT

J gene: TRBJ2-5
V gene: TRBV29-1
clone size: -
D gene: TRBD1
CDR3 protein: CSVERGPSKETQYF
CDR3 DNA: TGCAGCGTTGAGAGGGGGCCGTCAAAAGAGACCCAGTACTTC

J gene: TRBJ2-3
V gene: TRBV11-2
clone size: -
D gene: TRBD2
CDR3 protein: CASSPQGLISDTQYF
CDR3 DNA: TGTGCCAGCAGCCCCCAGGGACTAATCTCAGATACGCAGTATTTT

J gene: TRBJ1-1
V gene: TRBV6-5
clone size: -
D gene: -
CDR3 protein: CASSAGQPYTEAFF
CDR3 DNA: TGTGCCAGCAGTGCCGGACAGCCCTACACTGAAGCTTTCTTT

J gene: TRBJ2-7
V gene: TRBV20-1
clone size: -
D gene: -
CDR3 protein: CSARFSEVGIEQYF
CDR3 DNA: TGCAGTGCTAGGTTCTCTGAAGTTGGTATCGAGCAGTACTTC

J gene: TRBJ2-3
V gene: TRBV7-8
clone size: -
D gene: -
CDR3 protein: CASRTARAGTDTQYF
CDR3 DNA: TGTGCCAGCAGGACGGCGCGGGCTGGCACAGATACGCAGTATTTT

J gene: TRBJ2-5
V gene: TRBV7-8
clone size: few
D gene: -
CDR3 protein: CASSSALFGGGLQGETQYF
CDR3 DNA: TGTGCCAGCAGCTCTGCCTTATTCGGCGGGGGGTTACAGGGGGAGACCCAGTACTTC

J gene: TRBJ2-3
V gene: TRBV24-1
clone size: -
D gene: TRBD1
CDR3 protein: CATSGWSGGPTDTQYF
CDR3 DNA: TGTGCCACCAGTGGTTGGTCAGGGGGTCCCACAGATACGCAGTATTTT

J gene: TRBJ2-7
V gene: TRBV7-2
clone size: few
D gene: TRBD2
CDR3 protein: CASSPLGTTSYEQYF
CDR3 DNA: TGTGCCAGCAGCCCCCTCGGGACTACGTCCTACGAGCAGTACTTC

J gene: TRBJ2-3
V gene: TRBV10-3
clone size: -
D gene: -
CDR3 protein: CAIRIGETDTQYF
CDR3 DNA: TGTGCCATCAGGATTGGGGAGACAGATACGCAGTATTTT

J gene: TRBJ2-3
V gene: TRBV20-1
clone size: -
D gene: TRBD2
CDR3 protein: CSAREATSGGAGADTQYF
CDR3 DNA: TGCAGTGCTAGAGAAGCGACTAGCGGGGGGGCCGGGGCAGATACGCAGTATTTT

J gene: TRBJ2-3
V gene: TRBV20-1
clone size: once
D gene: TRBD1
CDR3 protein: CSAGGTGVGTDTQYF
CDR3 DNA: TGCAGTGCTGGGGGGACAGGGGTGGGCACAGATACGCAGTATTTT

J gene: TRBJ2-7
V gene: TRBV27
clone size: -
D gene: TRBD1
CDR3 protein: CASSPMTGTYEQYF
CDR3 DNA: TGTGCCAGCAGTCCCATGACAGGGACCTACGAGCAGTACTTC

J gene: TRBJ2-7
V gene: TRBV11-3
clone size: -
D gene: TRBD2
CDR3 protein: CASSIGGLAGVYEQYF
CDR3 DNA: TGTGCCAGCAGCATAGGCGGACTAGCGGGAGTCTACGAGCAGTACTTC

J gene: TRBJ1-2
V gene: TRBV29-1
clone size: -
D gene: -
CDR3 protein: CSVGEVVYTF
CDR3 DNA: TGCAGCGTGGGCGAAGTTGTCTACACCTTC